A selection of T cell receptor beta chains follows, all from one sample in a study of control samples from healthy donors and cancer patients. TCRdb's copy holds only in-frame clones and misses some; the assay was immunoSEQ multiplex PCR. The table has some 99,000 clones, approximately 90% seen once; the top ten hold approximately 4%. Sequencing input: blood. These receptors were collected from a human donor in good health. The donor label of this sample is uncertain. Both conserved end residues are part of each CDR3. D genes are given only for firm matches. Size is omitted from some rows. Given values are once, few, many or a class for expanded clones.

D gene	V gene	J gene	clone size	CDR3 DNA	CDR3 protein
-	TRBV4-1	TRBJ2-5	-	TGCGCCAGCAGCCATGTAGACAGAGATCAAGAGACCCAGTACTTC	CASSHVDRDQETQYF
TRBD1	TRBV5-5	TRBJ2-7	-	TGTGCCAGCTGGAGGGCAGGGGGCGACTCCTACGAGCAGTACTTC	CASWRAGGDSYEQYF
-	TRBV5-4	TRBJ2-5	-	TGTGCCAGCAGGCCGACACTAAGCCAAGAGACCCAGTACTTC	CASRPTLSQETQYF
-	TRBV27	TRBJ1-5	-	TGTGCCAGCAGTTTTGGAAGGAATCGGCCCCAGCATTTT	CASSFGRNRPQHF
-	TRBV27	TRBJ2-3	-	TGTGCCAGCAGTTTATGGGCGGACACAGATACGCAGTATTTT	CASSLWADTDTQYF
-	TRBV5-1	TRBJ2-6	-	TGCGCCAGCAGCTTGACCTTCTCTGGGGCCAACGTCCTGACTTTC	CASSLTFSGANVLTF
-	TRBV9	TRBJ2-6	-	TGTGCCAGCAGCGCCCTAAGCTCTGGGGCCAACGTCCTGACTTTC	CASSALSSGANVLTF
TRBD2	TRBV11-2	TRBJ2-1	-	TGTGCCAGCAGCTTCCCAGGACTAGCGAAGAATGAGCAGTTCTTC	CASSFPGLAKNEQFF
-	TRBV24-1	TRBJ2-3	-	TGTGCCACCAGTGATTCACAAAATACGCAGTATTTT	CATSDSQNTQYF
TRBD1	TRBV6-1	TRBJ1-6	-	TGTGCCAGCAGTGAAGAGATCGGGACAGGAGGTTCAGCCCTCCACTTT	CASSEEIGTGGSALHF
-	TRBV3-1/TRBV3-2	TRBJ1-3	-	TGTGCCAGCAGCCAAGGGACTCAAAGAAACACCATATATTTT	CASSQGTQRNTIYF
-	TRBV11-2	TRBJ2-2	few	TGTGCCAGCAGCTTAAATTTAGCGGGGGAGCTGTTTTTT	CASSLNLAGELFF
-	TRBV7-2	TRBJ1-1	-	TGTGCCAGCAGCTTATACCAAGGGAGCACTGAAGCTTTCTTT	CASSLYQGSTEAFF
-	TRBV24-1	TRBJ2-3	-	TGTGCCACTATTTATTACCATACGCAGTATTTT	CATIYYHTQYF
-	TRBV6-2/TRBV6-3	TRBJ1-5	once	TGTGCCAGCAGTTACGGGACGGATGTCTATAGCAATCAGCCCCAGCATTTT	CASSYGTDVYSNQPQHF
-	TRBV12-3/TRBV12-4	TRBJ1-2	-	TGTGCCAGCATACGGGCGGGAAGGGGTGGCTACACCTTC	CASIRAGRGGYTF
-	TRBV4-2	TRBJ2-3	-	TGTGCCAGCAGTGAAGGGGGGGAGGGTCAGACCACAGATACGCAGTATTTT	CASSEGGEGQTTDTQYF
-	TRBV5-1	TRBJ2-3	once	TGCGCCAGCAGCGCAGGACCGGGGGCAGGCTCAGATACGCAGTATTTT	CASSAGPGAGSDTQYF
TRBD1	TRBV27	TRBJ1-6	-	TGTGCCAGCAGACGACAGGGGGCCTCACCCCTCCACTTT	CASRRQGASPLHF
-	TRBV9	TRBJ2-2	-	TGTGCCAGCAGCCCAAGGACGGTGAACACCGGGGAGCTGTTTTTT	CASSPRTVNTGELFF
-	TRBV6-5	TRBJ1-5	-	TGTGCCAGCAGTCGAGGCGGCAATCAGCCCCAGCATTTT	CASSRGGNQPQHF
-	TRBV9	TRBJ1-2	-	TGTGCCAGCAGCGTAGGGGTTGGGGGGGCGGGCTATGGCTACACCTTC	CASSVGVGGAGYGYTF
-	TRBV12-3/TRBV12-4	TRBJ1-1	-	TGTGCCAGCAGTGCACTCCGGAACACTGAAGCTTTCTTT	CASSALRNTEAFF
-	TRBV6-5	TRBJ1-3	-	TGTGCCAGCGGTCCGGGTGGCTCTGGAAACACCATATATTTT	CASGPGGSGNTIYF
-	TRBV9	TRBJ1-5	-	TGTGCCAGCAGCGTAGTGGGGGACTATAGCAATCAGCCCCAGCATTTT	CASSVVGDYSNQPQHF
TRBD2	TRBV9	TRBJ2-5	-	TGTGCCAGCAGCGTGTTGACTAGCGGGGGGGCGGAGACCCAGTACTTC	CASSVLTSGGAETQYF
-	TRBV7-9	TRBJ1-2	-	TGTGCCAGCAGCTTTAATACAGGCACTTATGGCTACACCTTC	CASSFNTGTYGYTF
-	TRBV5-1	TRBJ2-2	-	TGCGCCAGCAGCTTGGCCGGGAACACCGGGGAGCTGTTTTTT	CASSLAGNTGELFF
-	TRBV9	TRBJ2-3	-	TGTGCCAGCAGCGTAGCCCGCAGGGTGGGAGATACGCAGTATTTT	CASSVARRVGDTQYF
-	TRBV4-2	TRBJ2-5	-	TGTGCCAGCAGCCAAGCGTACAGAGGGCTGGAGACCCAGTACTTC	CASSQAYRGLETQYF